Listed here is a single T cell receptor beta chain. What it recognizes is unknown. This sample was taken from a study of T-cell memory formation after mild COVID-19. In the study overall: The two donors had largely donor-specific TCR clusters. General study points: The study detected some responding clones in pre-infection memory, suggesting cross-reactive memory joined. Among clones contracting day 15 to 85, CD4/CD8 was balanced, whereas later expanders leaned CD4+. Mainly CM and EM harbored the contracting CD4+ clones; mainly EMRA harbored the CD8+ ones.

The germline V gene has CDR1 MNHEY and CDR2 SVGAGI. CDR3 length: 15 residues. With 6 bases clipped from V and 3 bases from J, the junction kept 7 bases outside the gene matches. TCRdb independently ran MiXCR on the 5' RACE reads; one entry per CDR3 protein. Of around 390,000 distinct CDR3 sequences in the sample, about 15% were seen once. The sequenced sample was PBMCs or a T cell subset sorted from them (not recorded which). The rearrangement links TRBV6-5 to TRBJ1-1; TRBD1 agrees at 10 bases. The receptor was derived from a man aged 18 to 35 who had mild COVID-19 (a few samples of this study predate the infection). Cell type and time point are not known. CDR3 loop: CASRAGTGEYTEAFF. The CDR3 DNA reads TGTGCCAGCAGGGCCGGGACAGGGGAGTACACTGAAGCTTTCTTT.